This T cell receptor (beta chain) was profiled in a study of blood T cell repertoires in COVID-19. For the study at large: COVID-19 samples collected from the United States, Italy and Spain covered acute and convalescent phases. Sources were T cells, B-cell-depleted T cells, or PBMCs; the material itself was cDNA or gDNA.

V was pared by 3 bases and J by 0 bases, with 4 bases of the junction left unmatched. CDR3 length equals 16 residues. The germline V gene encodes CDR1 SGHAT and CDR2 FQNNGV. Per the authors' pipeline: Reference gene primer amplification gave nucleated cell count estimates. Method: immunoSEQ multiplex PCR; TCRdb's copy keeps in-frame clones and lacks some. V, J and clone size are taken as reported in that table, and D and trimming were inferred from the DNA itself. The data hold around 130,000 clones, with 84% observed a single time. The rearrangement joins TRBV11-2 to TRBJ2-1; TRBD2 matches 8 bases. The sequence was obtained from a man aged 25 to 45 with COVID-19, enrolled during active disease. Sequencing was carried out using peripheral blood. CDR3 DNA: TGTGCCAGCAGCTTTCATAGCGGGAACTCCTACAATGAGCAGTTCTTC. This encodes CASSFHSGNSYNEQFF.